A single sample is the source of the 30 T cell receptor beta chains below, sequenced in a study of identical twins. MiXCR was run by TCRdb on the 5' RACE reads, yielding one entry per CDR3 protein. The table has about 520,000 distinct CDR3 sequences, less than 25% seen once. The sample was also reused in another study, on T cells expressing NK-cell markers.

What was sequenced was CD4+ T cells sorted from blood. All receptors come from a woman aged 18-29 years in good health.

The V call is TRBV7-2, the J call TRBJ2-1; 8 positions agree with TRBD2. Unmatched junction bases numbered 15, after V lost 9 bases and J lost 5 bases. The V gene's germline CDR1 is SGHTA and CDR2 FQGNSA. The CDR3 has 16 amino acids. The CDR3 sequence: CASLARGLAGNNEQFF. The CDR3 DNA sequence: TGTGCCAGTCTAGCTAGGGGTCTAGCGGGCAACAATGAGCAGTTCTTC.

A few counts support this clonotype. The chain carries TRBV10-3 and TRBJ2-3; D is possibly TRBD2 (6 bases). Trimming stripped 9 bases from V and 0 bases from J, with 10 bases between. Looked up from germline, CDR1 is ENHRY and CDR2 is SYGVKD. CDR3 size: 13 residues. The CDR3 DNA follows: TGTGCCATGCAACGGGGGAGCACAGATACGCAGTATTTT. It translates to CAMQRGSTDTQYF.

This chain links TRBV28 with TRBJ1-3; no clear D. Germline lookup yields CDR1 MDHEN and CDR2 SYDVKM. This CDR3 region has 14 residues. V lost 3 bases and J 0 bases, leaving 6 bases between the germline ends. CDR3 in amino acids: CASSFWLSGNTIYF. DNA for the CDR3: TGTGCCAGCAGTTTTTGGCTCTCTGGAAACACCATATATTTT.

The genes are TRBV7-6 and TRBJ2-1; either TRBD1 or TRBD2 may supply D (5 bases each). The CDR3 extends over 16 amino acids. Per germline, CDR1 SGHVS and CDR2 FNYEAQ. V was cut by 0 bases and J by 1 base, with 10 bases left in between. The CDR3 protein is CASSLAGRLSYNEQFF. The CDR3 DNA is TGTGCCAGCAGCTTAGCGGGACGATTGTCCTACAATGAGCAGTTCTTC. The complete variable domain, with remaining parts taken from reference TRBV7-6 and TRBJ2-1, reads GAGVSQSPRYKVTKRGQDVALRCDPISGHVSLYWYRQALGQGPEFLTYFNYEAQQDKSGLPNDRFSAERPEGSISTLTIQRTEQRDSAMYRCASSLAGRLSYNEQFFGPGTRLTVL.

This rearrangement joins TRBV5-6 to TRBJ1-2; no clear D. Trimming shortened V by 2 bases and J by 9 bases, and 8 bases separated the two germline ends. This CDR3 is 11 amino acids long. Looked up from germline, CDR1 is SGHDT and CDR2 is YYEEEE. DNA for the CDR3: TGTGCCAGCAGCTTCTCAGACAGCTACACCTTC. It yields the protein CASSFSDSYTF.

The CDR3 loop reads CSANRDRGANTQYF. CDR3 nucleotides: TGCAGTGCTAACCGGGACAGGGGGGCGAATACGCAGTATTTT. The rearrangement joins TRBV20-1 to TRBJ2-3; TRBD1 matches at 11 bases. The CDR3 runs to 14 residues. V lost 4 bases to trimming and J lost 7 bases; unmatched junction nucleotides: 7. Looked up from germline, CDR1 is DFQATT and CDR2 is SNEGSKA (reference sequence).

Concerning this clonotype itself: A read error may produce the germline difference seen at one junction end. The J gene is TRBJ2-1, the V gene TRBV28, with 8 bases fitting TRBD1. The CDR3 totals 12 residues. CDR1 and CDR2 from the germline V gene are MDHEN and SYDVKM. In DNA form, the CDR3 reads TGTGCCAGCAGTTTGATCCGGGACAGGAAAATTTTC. Translation: CASSLIRDRKIF.

This clonotype showed up just a few times. The genes are TRBV9 and TRBJ1-5, with D hard to call. The CDR3 runs to 15 residues. V was trimmed by 5 bases and J by 3 bases, leaving 15 bases between them. Germline lookup yields CDR1 SGDLS and CDR2 YYNGEE. The chain's CDR3 is CASSPGEAPNQPQHF. Here the CDR3 DNA reads TGTGCCAGCAGTCCCGGTGAAGCCCCCAATCAGCCCCAGCATTTT.

The rearrangement links TRBV7-9 to TRBJ2-1; D not resolved. Germline loops: CDR1 SEHNR, CDR2 FQNEAQ (reference sequence). Trimming left V 8 bases short and J 2 bases short, with 13 bases between. This CDR3 contains 14 residues. DNA of the CDR3: TGTGCCAGCGATACGTCAGCAACCTACAATGAGCAGTTCTTC. It translates to CASDTSATYNEQFF.

V gene TRBV12-3 or TRBV12-4 combines with J gene TRBJ1-6; TRBD1 matches 9 bases. The V and J ends lost 6 bases and 7 bases, in that order; junction bases with no gene match: 4. The CDR3 sequence is 14 residues long. This CDR3 is CASSTGGGNSPLHF. The CDR3, as DNA: TGTGCCAGCAGCACAGGGGGCGGCAATTCACCCCTCCACTTT.

This clonotype has a count of ten or more. The V call is TRBV29-1, the J call TRBJ2-1; TRBD2 agrees at 7 bases. Germline V lookup: CDR1 SQVTM, CDR2 ANQGSEA. This CDR3 region has 16 residues. The trim removed 7 bases at V and 4 bases at J, leaving 16 bases unmatched. CDR3 sequence reads: CSATSDTSVKYNEQFF. DNA for the CDR3: TGCAGCGCTACATCGGATACTAGCGTTAAGTACAATGAGCAGTTCTTC.

This chain links TRBV18 with TRBJ2-5; TRBD2 is a possible D gene (7 bases). This CDR3 has 15 residues. In germline, CDR1 is KGHSH, CDR2 LQKENI. Trimming stripped 5 bases from V and 5 bases from J, with 18 bases between. CDR3 nucleotide sequence: TGTGCCAGCTCAAATATGCGGGGGCACGAGGAGACCCAGTACTTC. This encodes CASSNMRGHEETQYF.

This clonotype turned up a few times. The CDR3 loop reads CSARQALNQPQHF. DNA for the CDR3: TGCAGTGCTAGACAGGCCCTCAATCAGCCCCAGCATTTT. The gene calls are TRBV20-1 and TRBJ1-5; D unclear. Germline V CDR1 and CDR2: DFQATT, SNEGSKA (reference sequence). The germline V and J ends were trimmed by 2 bases and 3 bases, with 8 bases remaining between them. This CDR3 comprises 13 residues.

This clonotype was counted between two and nine times. The chain carries TRBV20-1 and TRBJ2-1, with D unresolved. The V and J ends lost 6 bases and 0 bases respectively, with 9 bases between them. The CDR3 is 13 residues long. Germline V gene data show CDR1 as DFQATT and CDR2 as SNEGSKA (reference sequence). This chain's CDR3 is CSAHQSSYNEQFF. The CDR3 DNA reads as TGCAGTGCACACCAGTCCTCCTACAATGAGCAGTTCTTC.

The rearrangement uses TRBV6-2 or TRBV6-3 and TRBJ2-1, with 8 nucleotides matching TRBD2. The germline gives CDR1 MNHEY, CDR2 SVGEGT. V dropped 4 bases and J dropped 12; count of bases not matched to a gene: 5. The CDR3 consists of 12 residues. The CDR3 region is CASSWPGGGQFF. The CDR3 DNA sequence: TGTGCCAGCAGTTGGCCGGGAGGGGGGCAGTTCTTC.

This clonotype was seen only a few times. The V gene is TRBV12-3 or TRBV12-4, the J gene TRBJ1-2; D remains ambiguous. The CDR3 totals 14 residues. Trimming pared 7 bases from V and 6 bases from J, leaving 18 bases between. DNA of the CDR3: TGTGCCAGCACCGAGAGGAACAGACCGAATGGCTACACCTTC. The encoded protein is CASTERNRPNGYTF.

The CDR3 nucleotides are TGTGCCAGCAGTGCGGGGTCGGGGGAGACCCAGTACTTC. This codes for CASSAGSGETQYF. The V and J genes are TRBV2 and TRBJ2-5; weak D call: TRBD2 (5 bases). V was cut by 4 bases and J by 5 bases, with 11 bases left in between. The CDR3 spans 13 residues. Germline V gene sequence: CDR1 SNHLY, CDR2 FYNNEI.

A few counts support this clonotype. The V call is TRBV20-1, the J call TRBJ2-1; unclear D gene. The length of the CDR3 is 13 residues. The V gene lost 5 bases and the J gene lost 2 bases, with 10 bases spanning the gap. Germline CDR1 and CDR2: DFQATT and SNEGSKA (reference sequence). This CDR3 reads CSASDTTYNEQFF. Written as DNA, the CDR3 is TGCAGTGCTTCAGACACAACCTACAATGAGCAGTTCTTC.

This clonotype was found many times. This chain joins TRBV20-1 and TRBJ2-7; 9 bases map to TRBD1. CDR1 DFQATT and CDR2 SNEGSKA come from the germline V gene (reference sequence). The J segment lost 5 bases and the V segment lost 4 bases, leaving 6 bases of the junction unmatched. The CDR3 spans 13 residues. The CDR3 protein is CSANPGQGDEQYF. DNA of the CDR3: TGCAGTGCTAACCCGGGACAGGGAGACGAGCAGTACTTC.

A few counts support this clonotype. The chain links TRBV13 to TRBJ2-5; D might be TRBD1 (5 bases). V gave up 2 bases and J gave up 5 bases, with 12 bases separating them. The CDR3 covers 14 residues. The germline CDR1 and CDR2 sequences are PRHDT and FYEKMQ (reference sequence). Here the CDR3 DNA reads TGTGCCAGCAGCTTACCAGGGATGCCGGAGACCCAGTACTTC. Protein product: CASSLPGMPETQYF.

This clonotype has only a few counts. This chain links TRBV10-3 with TRBJ2-5; D not certain. The CDR3 totals 14 residues. CDR1 and CDR2 (germline): ENHRY, SYGVKD. V shed 4 bases and J shed 4 bases, with 13 bases lying between them. CDR3 residues: CAISGAGPGETQYF. CDR3 in DNA: TGTGCCATCAGTGGCGCAGGCCCGGGAGAGACCCAGTACTTC.

The chain uses TRBV7-2 and TRBJ2-1; 8 positions match TRBD2. The CDR3 consists of 16 residues. The V gene end was trimmed by 2 bases and the J gene end by 4 bases; junction bases not matched to a gene: 7. Germline V gene sequence: CDR1 SGHTA, CDR2 FQGNSA. The CDR3 protein is CASSLRLAGLYNEQFF. Here the CDR3 DNA reads TGTGCCAGCAGCTTAAGGCTAGCGGGTCTATACAATGAGCAGTTCTTC.

The genes are TRBV5-1 and TRBJ2-2; TRBD2 matches at 11 bases. CDR3 length: 15 residues. The germline V gene has CDR1 SGHRS and CDR2 YFSETQ. V shed 7 bases and J 5 bases; nucleotides not matched to a gene: 7. This CDR3 is CASFPGLAATGELFF. CDR3 DNA sequence: TGCGCCAGCTTCCCGGGACTAGCGGCTACCGGGGAGCTGTTTTTT.

The sample holds a few counts of this clonotype. The gene calls are TRBV7-9 and TRBJ1-1; 10 positions agree with TRBD1. There are 16 residues in the CDR3. Germline CDR1 and CDR2: SEHNR and FQNEAQ (reference sequence). Unmatched junction bases numbered 5, after V lost 0 bases and J lost 4 bases. The CDR3 DNA is TGTGCCAGCAGCTTAGCCGGACAGGGGGGAGGCACTGAAGCTTTCTTT. Its protein product is CASSLAGQGGGTEAFF.

This sequence joins TRBV12-3 or TRBV12-4 and TRBJ2-7; no clear D. The CDR3 consists of 12 residues. Trimming removed 4 bases from V and 5 bases from J, with 9 bases in between. The CDR3 loop is CASSSGHHEQYF. The DNA for the CDR3 is TGTGCCAGCAGTTCTGGGCACCACGAGCAGTACTTC.

In nucleotides, the CDR3 is TGCGCCAGCAGCTTGCAACCACGGGGGCTAACTGAAGCTTTCTTT. It yields the protein CASSLQPRGLTEAFF. The chain carries TRBV5-1 and TRBJ1-1; tentative D call: TRBD1 (6 bases). The CDR3 loop spans 15 amino acids. Trimming took off 1 base at V and 5 bases at J, with 15 bases between the two ends. Looked up from germline, CDR1 is SGHRS and CDR2 is YFSETQ.

This chain uses TRBV20-1 with TRBJ2-1; TRBD2 is a possible D gene (5 bases). The germline gives CDR1 DFQATT, CDR2 SNEGSKA (reference sequence). The CDR3 is 13 residues long. Trimming left V 5 bases short and J 4 bases short, with 12 bases between. The CDR3 loop reads CSALYTGYNEQFF. The CDR3 nucleotides are TGCAGTGCTCTGTACACGGGGTACAATGAGCAGTTCTTC.

This clonotype was picked up a small number of times. The chain carries TRBV5-1 and TRBJ2-1, with D hard to call. From germline, CDR1 is SGHRS and CDR2 YFSETQ. V dropped 2 bases and J dropped 6 bases, with 9 bases sitting between them. The CDR3 has 13 amino acids. CDR3 loop: CASSFGRLNEQFF. DNA for the CDR3: TGCGCCAGCAGCTTTGGACGACTCAATGAGCAGTTCTTC.

This rearrangement joins TRBV4-3 to TRBJ1-2, with a weak D call TRBD1 (5 bases). V was pared by 0 bases and J by 9 bases, with 14 bases between. The length of the CDR3 is 14 residues. Germline CDR1 LGHNA, CDR2 YSLEER. The CDR3 reads CASSQDSGTSRYTF. In DNA form, the CDR3 reads TGCGCCAGCAGCCAAGATTCGGGGACCTCTCGCTACACCTTC.

This clonotype was seen at least ten times. The J gene is TRBJ2-7, the V gene TRBV20-1, with D possibly being TRBD1 (5 bases). CDR3 length equals 12 residues. The V gene's germline CDR1 is DFQATT and CDR2 SNEGSKA (reference sequence). V lost 8 bases and J lost 4, with 15 bases in between. The CDR3 bases are TGCAGTTCTCTCAGGGTAGGGTACGAGCAGTACTTC. It yields the protein CSSLRVGYEQYF.